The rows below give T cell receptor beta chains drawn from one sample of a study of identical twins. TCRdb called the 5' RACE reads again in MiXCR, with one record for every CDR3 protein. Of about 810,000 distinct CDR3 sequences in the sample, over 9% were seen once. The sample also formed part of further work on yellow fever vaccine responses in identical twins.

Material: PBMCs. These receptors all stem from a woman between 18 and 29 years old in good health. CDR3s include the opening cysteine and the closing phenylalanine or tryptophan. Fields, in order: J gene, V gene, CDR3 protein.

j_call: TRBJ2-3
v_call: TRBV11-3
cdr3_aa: CASSLRSSGADTQYF

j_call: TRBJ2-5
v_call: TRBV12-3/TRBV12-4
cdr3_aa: CASTERKAPQGGETQYF

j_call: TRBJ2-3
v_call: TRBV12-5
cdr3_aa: CASGLVLAGNGADTQYF

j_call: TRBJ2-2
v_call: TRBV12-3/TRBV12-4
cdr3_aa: CASSSDRATGELFF

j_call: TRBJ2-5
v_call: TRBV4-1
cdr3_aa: CASSQERGGSETQYF

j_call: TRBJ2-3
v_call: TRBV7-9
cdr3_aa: CASNPTSAIADTQYF

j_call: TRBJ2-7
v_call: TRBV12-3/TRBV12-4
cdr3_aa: CASSFGVEAGEEQYF

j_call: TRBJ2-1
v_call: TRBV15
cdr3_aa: CATSIDNEQFF

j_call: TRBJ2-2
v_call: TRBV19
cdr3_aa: CASTRASGGKTGELFF

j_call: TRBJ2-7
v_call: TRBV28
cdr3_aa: CASSFSLVALSYEQYF

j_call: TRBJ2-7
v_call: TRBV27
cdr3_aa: CSSSLWGNLPYEQYF

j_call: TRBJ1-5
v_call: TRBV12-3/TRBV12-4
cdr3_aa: CASSGRQGSNQPQHF

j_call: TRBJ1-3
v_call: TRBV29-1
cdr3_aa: CSVRTGLNTIYF

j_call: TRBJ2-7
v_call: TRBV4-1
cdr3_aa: CASSQGPLDYEQYF

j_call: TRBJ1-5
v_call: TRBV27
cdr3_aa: CASRSQTGPQHF

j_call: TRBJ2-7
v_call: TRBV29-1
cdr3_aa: CSVEGGGLAGLYEQYF

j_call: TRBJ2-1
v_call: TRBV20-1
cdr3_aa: CSARVPGLAGGPRNEQFF

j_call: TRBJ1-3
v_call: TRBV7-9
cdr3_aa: CASSLGEPNTIYF

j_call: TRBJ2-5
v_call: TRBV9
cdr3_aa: CGSSEGLAGRETQYF

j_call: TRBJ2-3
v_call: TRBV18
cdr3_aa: CASSRETVPTDTQYF

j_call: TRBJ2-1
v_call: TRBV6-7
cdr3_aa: CASFHRQGHRNEQFF

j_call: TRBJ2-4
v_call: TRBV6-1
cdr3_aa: CASSNRRGSENIQYF

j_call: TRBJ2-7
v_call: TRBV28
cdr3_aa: CASSSLGANRYEQYF

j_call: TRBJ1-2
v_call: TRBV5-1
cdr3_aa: CASGDSQNYGYTF

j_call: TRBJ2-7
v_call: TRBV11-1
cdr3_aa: CASSPPQGLAGGPSTEQYF

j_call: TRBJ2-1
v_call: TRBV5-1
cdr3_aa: CASSLGGGSVYNEQFF

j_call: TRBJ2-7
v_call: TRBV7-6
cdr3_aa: CASSFGFGQGAYEQYF

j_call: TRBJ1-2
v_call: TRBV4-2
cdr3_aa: CASRGGGADYGYTF

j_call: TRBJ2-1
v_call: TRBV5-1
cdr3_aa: CASSLELAGGRFF

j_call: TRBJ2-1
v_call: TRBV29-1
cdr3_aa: CSVAYPGTSRDEQFF

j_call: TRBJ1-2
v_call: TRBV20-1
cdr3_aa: CSTGGYTF

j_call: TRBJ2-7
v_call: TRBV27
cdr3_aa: CASSLLLAGGPGYEQYF

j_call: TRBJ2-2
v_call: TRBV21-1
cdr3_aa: CASSKTSGRLDTGELFF

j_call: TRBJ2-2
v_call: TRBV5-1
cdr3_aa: CASSLGQGATGELFF

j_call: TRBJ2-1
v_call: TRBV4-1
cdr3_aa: CASSPQGDRGYNEQFF

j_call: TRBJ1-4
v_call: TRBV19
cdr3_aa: CASRPARNEKLFF

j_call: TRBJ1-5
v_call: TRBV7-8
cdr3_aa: CASSIRWGNQPQHF

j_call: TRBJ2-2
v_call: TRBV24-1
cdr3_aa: CATSDLHRGSPTGELFF

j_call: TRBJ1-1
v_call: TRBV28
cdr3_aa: CASRVGQGAPRAEAFF

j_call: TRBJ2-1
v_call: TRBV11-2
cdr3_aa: CASIKRPLAGGTYNEQFF

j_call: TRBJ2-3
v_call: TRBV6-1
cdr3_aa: CASKQGAKADTQYF

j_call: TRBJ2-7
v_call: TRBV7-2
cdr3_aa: CASSLASWTRAYEQYF

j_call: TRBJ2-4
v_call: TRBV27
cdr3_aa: CASSLSIGAGLVNIQYF

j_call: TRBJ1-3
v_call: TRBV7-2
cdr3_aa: CASSLVGVTGNTIYF

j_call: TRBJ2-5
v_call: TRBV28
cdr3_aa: CASRPAPGGVLTQYF

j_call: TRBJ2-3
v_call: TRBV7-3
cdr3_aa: CASSLDGRETDTQYF

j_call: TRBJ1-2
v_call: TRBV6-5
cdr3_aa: CASSWTNRGIYGYTF

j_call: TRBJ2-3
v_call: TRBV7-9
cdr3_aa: CASSQLAGGSTDTQYF

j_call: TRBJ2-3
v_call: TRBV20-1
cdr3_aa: CSASQQGPDTQYF

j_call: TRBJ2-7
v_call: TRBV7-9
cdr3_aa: CASSSTEGYEQYF

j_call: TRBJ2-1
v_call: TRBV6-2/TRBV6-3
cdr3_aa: CASSYSGEQFF

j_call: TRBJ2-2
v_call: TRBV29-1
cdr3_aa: CSVGGRDTGELFF

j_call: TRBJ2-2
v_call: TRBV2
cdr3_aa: CASKVGAPTGELFF

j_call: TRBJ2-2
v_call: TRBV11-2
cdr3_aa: CASSFRTRIISYTGELFF

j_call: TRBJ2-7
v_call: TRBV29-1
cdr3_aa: CSVVGGSYEQYF

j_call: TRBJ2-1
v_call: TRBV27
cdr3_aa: CASSLLAADNEQFF

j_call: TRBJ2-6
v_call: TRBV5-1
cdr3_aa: CASSLGNTGASGANVLTF

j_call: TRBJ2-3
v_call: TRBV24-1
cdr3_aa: CATSDYAGSGLSTDTQYF

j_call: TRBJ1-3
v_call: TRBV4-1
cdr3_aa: CAIGEGNTIYF